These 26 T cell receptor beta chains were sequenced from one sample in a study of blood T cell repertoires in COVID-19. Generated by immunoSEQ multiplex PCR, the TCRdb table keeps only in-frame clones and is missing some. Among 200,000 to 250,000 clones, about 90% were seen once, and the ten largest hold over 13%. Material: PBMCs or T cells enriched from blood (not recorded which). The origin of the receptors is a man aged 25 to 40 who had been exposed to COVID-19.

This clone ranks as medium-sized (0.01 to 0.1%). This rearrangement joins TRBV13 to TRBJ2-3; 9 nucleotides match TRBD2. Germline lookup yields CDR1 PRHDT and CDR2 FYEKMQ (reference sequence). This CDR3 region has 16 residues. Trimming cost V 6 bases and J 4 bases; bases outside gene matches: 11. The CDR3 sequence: CASSSTSGPVADTQYF. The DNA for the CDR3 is TGTGCCAGCAGTTCGACTAGCGGTCCTGTCGCAGATACGCAGTATTTT.

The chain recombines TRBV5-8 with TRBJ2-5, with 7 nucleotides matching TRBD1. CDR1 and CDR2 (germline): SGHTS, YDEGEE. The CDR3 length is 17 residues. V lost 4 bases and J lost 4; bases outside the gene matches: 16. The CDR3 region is CASSRTFDLTGTETQYF. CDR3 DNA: TGTGCCAGCAGCCGAACCTTCGACCTGACAGGGACAGAGACCCAGTACTTC.

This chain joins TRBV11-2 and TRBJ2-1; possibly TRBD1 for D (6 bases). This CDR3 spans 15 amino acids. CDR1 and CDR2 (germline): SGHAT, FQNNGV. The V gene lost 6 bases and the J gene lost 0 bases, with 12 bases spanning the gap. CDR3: CASRSGTSSYNEQFF. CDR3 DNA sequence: TGTGCCAGCAGGTCAGGGACAAGCTCCTACAATGAGCAGTTCTTC.

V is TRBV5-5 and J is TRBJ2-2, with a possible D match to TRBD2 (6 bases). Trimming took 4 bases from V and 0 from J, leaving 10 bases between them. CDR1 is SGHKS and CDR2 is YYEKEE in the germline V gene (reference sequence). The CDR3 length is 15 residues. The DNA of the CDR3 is TGTGCCAGCAGCCCGTCGGGGGCGAACACCGGGGAGCTGTTTTTT. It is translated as CASSPSGANTGELFF.

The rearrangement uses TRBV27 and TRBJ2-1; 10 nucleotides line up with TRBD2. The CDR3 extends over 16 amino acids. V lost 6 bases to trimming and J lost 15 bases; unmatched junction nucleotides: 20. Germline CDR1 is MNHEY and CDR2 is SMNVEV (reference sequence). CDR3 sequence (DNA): TGTGCCAGCAGGCCCGGAGCGGGGGGGCCGATAACCAATCCGTTCTTC. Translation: CASRPGAGGPITNPFF.

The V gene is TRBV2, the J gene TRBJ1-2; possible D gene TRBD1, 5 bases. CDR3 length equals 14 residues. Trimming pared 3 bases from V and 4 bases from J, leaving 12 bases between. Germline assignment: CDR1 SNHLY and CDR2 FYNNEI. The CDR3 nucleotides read TGTGCCAGCAGTGACAGGGTTTCTGGCTATGGCTACACCTTC. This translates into CASSDRVSGYGYTF.

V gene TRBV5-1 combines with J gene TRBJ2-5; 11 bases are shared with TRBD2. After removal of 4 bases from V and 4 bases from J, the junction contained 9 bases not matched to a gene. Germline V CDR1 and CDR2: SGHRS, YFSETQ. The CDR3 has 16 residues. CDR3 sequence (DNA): TGCGCCAGCAGCGTCAAGACTAGCGGGATGAGAGAGACCCAGTACTTC. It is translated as CASSVKTSGMRETQYF. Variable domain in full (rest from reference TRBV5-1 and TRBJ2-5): KAGVTQTPRYLIKTRGQQVTLSCSPISGHRSVSWYQQTPGQGLQFLFEYFSETQRNKGNFPGRFSGRQFSNSRSEMNVSTLELGDSALYLCASSVKTSGMRETQYFGPGTRLLVL.

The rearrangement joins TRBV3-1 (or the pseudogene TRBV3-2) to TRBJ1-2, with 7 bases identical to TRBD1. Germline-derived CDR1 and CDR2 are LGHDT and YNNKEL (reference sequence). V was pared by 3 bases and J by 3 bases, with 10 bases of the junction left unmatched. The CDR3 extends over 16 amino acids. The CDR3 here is CASSHRWGTGDYGYTF. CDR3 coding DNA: TGTGCCAGCAGCCACCGATGGGGAACAGGGGACTATGGCTACACCTTC.

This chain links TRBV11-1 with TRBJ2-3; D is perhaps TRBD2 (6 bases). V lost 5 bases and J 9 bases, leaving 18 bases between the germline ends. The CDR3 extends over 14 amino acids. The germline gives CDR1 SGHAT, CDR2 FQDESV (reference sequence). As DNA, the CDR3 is TGTGCCAGCAGCGATCGACGCCGGGCGGGGACGCAGTATTTT. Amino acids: CASSDRRRAGTQYF.

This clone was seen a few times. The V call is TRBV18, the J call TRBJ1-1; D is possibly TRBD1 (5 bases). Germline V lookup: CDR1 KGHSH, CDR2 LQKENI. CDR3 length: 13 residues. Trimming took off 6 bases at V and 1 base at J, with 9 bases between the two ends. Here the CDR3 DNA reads TGTGCCAGCTCTCCAGGGCAGAACACTGAAGCTTTCTTT. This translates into CASSPGQNTEAFF.

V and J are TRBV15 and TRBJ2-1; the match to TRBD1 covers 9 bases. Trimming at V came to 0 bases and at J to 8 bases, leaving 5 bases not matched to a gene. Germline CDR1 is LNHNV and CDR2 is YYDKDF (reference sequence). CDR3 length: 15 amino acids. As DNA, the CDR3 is TGTGCCACCAGCAGAGATGGGGACAGGGACGATGAGCAGTTCTTC. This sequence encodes CATSRDGDRDDEQFF. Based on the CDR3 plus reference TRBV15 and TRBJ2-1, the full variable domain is DAMVIQNPRYQVTQFGKPVTLSCSQTLNHNVMYWYQQKSSQAPKLLFHYYDKDFNNEADTPDNFQSRRPNTSFCFLDIRSPGLGDTAMYLCATSRDGDRDDEQFFGPGTRLTVL.

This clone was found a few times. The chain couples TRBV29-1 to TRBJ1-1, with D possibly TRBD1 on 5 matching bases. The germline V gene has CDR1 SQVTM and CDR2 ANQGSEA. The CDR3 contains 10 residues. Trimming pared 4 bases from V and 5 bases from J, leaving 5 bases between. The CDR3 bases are TGCAGCGTTGGGACAACTGAAGCTTTCTTT. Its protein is CSVGTTEAFF.

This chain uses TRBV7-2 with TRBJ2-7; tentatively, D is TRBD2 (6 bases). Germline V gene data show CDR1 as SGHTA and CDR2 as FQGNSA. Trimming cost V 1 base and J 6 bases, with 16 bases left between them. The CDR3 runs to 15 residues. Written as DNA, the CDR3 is TGTGCCAGCAGCTTAGATCCGGGGGTGCTCCTCGAGCAGTACTTC. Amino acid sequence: CASSLDPGVLLEQYF.

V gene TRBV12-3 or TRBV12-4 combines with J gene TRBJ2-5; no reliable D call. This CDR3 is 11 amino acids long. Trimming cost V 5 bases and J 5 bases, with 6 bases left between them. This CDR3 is CASSLFETQYF. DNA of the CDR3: TGTGCCAGCAGTCTTTTTGAGACCCAGTACTTC.

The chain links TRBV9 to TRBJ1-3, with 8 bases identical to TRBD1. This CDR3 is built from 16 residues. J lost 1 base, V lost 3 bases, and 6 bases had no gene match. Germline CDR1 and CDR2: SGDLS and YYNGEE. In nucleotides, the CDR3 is TGTGCCAGCAGCGATCAGGGGGCTGGGTCTGGAAACACCATATATTTT. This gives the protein CASSDQGAGSGNTIYF.

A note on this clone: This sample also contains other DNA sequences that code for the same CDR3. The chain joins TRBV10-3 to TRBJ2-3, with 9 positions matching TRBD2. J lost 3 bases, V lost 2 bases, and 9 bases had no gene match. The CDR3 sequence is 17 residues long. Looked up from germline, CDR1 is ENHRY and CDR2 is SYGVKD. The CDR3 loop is CAISETGSGGPTDTQYF. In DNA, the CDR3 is TGTGCCATCAGTGAGACCGGTAGCGGGGGTCCAACAGATACGCAGTATTTT.

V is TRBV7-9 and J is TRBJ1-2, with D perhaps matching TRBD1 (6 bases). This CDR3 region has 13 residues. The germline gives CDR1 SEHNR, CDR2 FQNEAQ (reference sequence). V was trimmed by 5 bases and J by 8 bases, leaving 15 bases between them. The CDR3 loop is CASSLEQGFGYTF. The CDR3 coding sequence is TGTGCCAGCAGCCTCGAACAGGGTTTCGGCTACACCTTC.

The CDR3 is CASSASGGAADTQYF. DNA of the CDR3: TGTGCCAGCAGTGCTAGCGGGGGGGCCGCAGATACGCAGTATTTT. The V gene is TRBV6-4, the J gene TRBJ2-3; 12 bases align to TRBD2. The CDR3 totals 15 residues. From germline, CDR1 is MRHNA and CDR2 SNTAGT. After removal of 4 bases from V and 4 bases from J, the junction contained 3 bases not matched to a gene.

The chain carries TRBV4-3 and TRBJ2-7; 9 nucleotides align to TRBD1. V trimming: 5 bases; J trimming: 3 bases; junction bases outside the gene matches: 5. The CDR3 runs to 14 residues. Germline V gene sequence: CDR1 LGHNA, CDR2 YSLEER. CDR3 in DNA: TGCGCCAGCAGCTCTGCGACAGGGGGCTACGAGCAGTACTTC. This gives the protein CASSSATGGYEQYF.

CDR3 loop: CASSFRPVGADTIYF. The CDR3 DNA reads TGCGCCAGCAGCTTCCGGCCTGTGGGAGCCGACACCATATATTTT. The chain has TRBV5-1 and TRBJ1-3; no reliable D call. Germline V gives CDR1 SGHRS, CDR2 YFSETQ. The CDR3 length is 15 residues. The V gene lost 2 bases and the J gene lost 8 bases, with 17 bases spanning the gap.

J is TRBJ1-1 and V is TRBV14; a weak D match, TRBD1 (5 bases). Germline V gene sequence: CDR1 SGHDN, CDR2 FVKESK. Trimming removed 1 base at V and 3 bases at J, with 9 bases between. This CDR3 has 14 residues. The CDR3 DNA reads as TGTGCCAGCAGCCAAGGGGGACTTCACACTGAAGCTTTCTTT. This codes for CASSQGGLHTEAFF. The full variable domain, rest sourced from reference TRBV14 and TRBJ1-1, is EAGVTQFPSHSVIEKGQTVTLRCDPISGHDNLYWYRRVMGKEIKFLLHFVKESKQDESGMPNNRFLAERTGGTYSTLKVQPAELEDSGVYFCASSQGGLHTEAFFGQGTRLTVV.

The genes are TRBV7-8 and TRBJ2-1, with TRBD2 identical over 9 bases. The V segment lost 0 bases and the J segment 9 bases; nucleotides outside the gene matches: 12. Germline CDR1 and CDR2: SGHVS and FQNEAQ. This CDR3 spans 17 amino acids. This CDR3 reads CASSLAAGGPKELEQFF. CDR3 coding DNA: TGTGCCAGCAGCTTAGCGGCGGGGGGGCCGAAGGAGCTTGAGCAGTTCTTC.

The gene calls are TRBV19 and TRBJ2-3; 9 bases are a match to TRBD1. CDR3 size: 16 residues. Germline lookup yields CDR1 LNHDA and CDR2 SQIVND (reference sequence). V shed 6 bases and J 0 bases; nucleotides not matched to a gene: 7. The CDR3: CASRQPGQGSTDTQYF. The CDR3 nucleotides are TGTGCCAGTAGGCAACCGGGACAGGGTAGCACAGATACGCAGTATTTT.

As DNA, the CDR3 is TGTGCCAGCAGGACTCTAGCGGGGGTCCACGAGCAGTACTTC. This codes for CASRTLAGVHEQYF. V and J are TRBV27 and TRBJ2-7, with 10 bases aligning to TRBD2. In germline, CDR1 is MNHEY, CDR2 SMNVEV (reference sequence). CDR3 length: 14 residues. V was clipped by 6 bases and J by 5 bases; unmatched bases: 7.

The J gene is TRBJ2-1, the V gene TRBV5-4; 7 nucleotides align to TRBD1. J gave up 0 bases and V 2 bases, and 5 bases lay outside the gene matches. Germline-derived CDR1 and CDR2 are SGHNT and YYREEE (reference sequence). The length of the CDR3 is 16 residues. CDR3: CASSLDREYSYNEQFF. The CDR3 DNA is TGTGCCAGCAGCTTAGACAGGGAGTACTCCTACAATGAGCAGTTCTTC. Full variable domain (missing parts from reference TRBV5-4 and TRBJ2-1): ETGVTQSPTHLIKTRGQQVTLRCSSQSGHNTVSWYQQALGQGPQFIFQYYREEENGRGNFPPRFSGLQFPNYSSELNVNALELDDSALYLCASSLDREYSYNEQFFGPGTRLTVL.

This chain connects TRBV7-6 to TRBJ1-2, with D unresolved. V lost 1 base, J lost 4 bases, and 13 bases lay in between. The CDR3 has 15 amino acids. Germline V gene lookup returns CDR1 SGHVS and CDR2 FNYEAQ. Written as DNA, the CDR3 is TGTGCCAGCAGCTTAGTAGAGGCCGTAGGCTATGGCTACACCTTC. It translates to CASSLVEAVGYGYTF.